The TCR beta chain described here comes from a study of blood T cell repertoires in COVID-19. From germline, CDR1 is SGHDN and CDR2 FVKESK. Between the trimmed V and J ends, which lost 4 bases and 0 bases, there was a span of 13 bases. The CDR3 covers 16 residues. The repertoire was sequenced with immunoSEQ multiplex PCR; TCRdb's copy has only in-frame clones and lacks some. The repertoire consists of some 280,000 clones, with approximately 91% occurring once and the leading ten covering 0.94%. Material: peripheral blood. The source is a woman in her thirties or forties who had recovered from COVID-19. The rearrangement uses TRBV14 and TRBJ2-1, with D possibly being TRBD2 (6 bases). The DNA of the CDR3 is TGTGCCAGCAGCCTACCGGGACTGCACTCCTACAATGAGCAGTTCTTC. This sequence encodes CASSLPGLHSYNEQFF.